Described below is a single T cell receptor (beta chain) sequence and its context. Trimming took 2 bases from V and 10 from J, leaving 15 bases between them. The CDR3 has 14 residues. Per the germline V gene, CDR1 is SGHKS and CDR2 is YYEKEE (reference sequence). This record comes from a study of radiotherapy plus CTLA-4 blockade in lung cancer. Study summary: Objective response rate was around 20%; disease control rate, approximately 28%.

Repertoires were generated with immunoSEQ multiplex PCR, while TCRdb's copy carries only in-frame clones and drops some. This sample has tens of thousands of clones, with around three quarters found just once. This sequence joins TRBV5-5 and TRBJ1-4; the D is unclear. The sequence derives from a human donor with non-small cell lung cancer that progressed on radiotherapy plus ipilimumab. Sequenced material: peripheral blood, taken from a patient treated with radiotherapy plus ipilimumab. CDR3 nucleotides: TGTGCCAGCAGCTTCGGCACCACGACGGGAAAACTGTTTTTT. It translates to CASSFGTTTGKLFF.